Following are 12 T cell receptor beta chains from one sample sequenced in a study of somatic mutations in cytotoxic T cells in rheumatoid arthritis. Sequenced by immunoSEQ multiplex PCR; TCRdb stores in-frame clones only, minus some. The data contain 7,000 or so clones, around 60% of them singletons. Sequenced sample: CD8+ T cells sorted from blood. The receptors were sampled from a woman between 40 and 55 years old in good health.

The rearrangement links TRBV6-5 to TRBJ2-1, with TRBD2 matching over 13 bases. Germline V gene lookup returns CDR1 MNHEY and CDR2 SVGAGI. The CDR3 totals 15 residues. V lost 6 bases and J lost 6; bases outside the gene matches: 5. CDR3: CASRPRLAGGNEQFF. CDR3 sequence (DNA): TGTGCCAGCAGGCCAAGACTAGCGGGAGGCAATGAGCAGTTCTTC.

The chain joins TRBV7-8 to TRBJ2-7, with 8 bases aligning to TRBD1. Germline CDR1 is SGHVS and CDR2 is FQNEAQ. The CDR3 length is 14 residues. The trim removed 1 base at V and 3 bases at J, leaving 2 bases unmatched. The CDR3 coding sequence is TGTGCCAGCAGCTTAGGGACAGGGAACTACGAGCAGTACTTC. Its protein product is CASSLGTGNYEQYF.

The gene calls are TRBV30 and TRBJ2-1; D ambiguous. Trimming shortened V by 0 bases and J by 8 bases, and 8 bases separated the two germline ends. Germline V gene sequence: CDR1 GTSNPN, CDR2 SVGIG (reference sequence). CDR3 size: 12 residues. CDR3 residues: CAWSVLGDEQFF. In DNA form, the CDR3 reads TGTGCCTGGAGTGTATTAGGTGATGAGCAGTTCTTC.

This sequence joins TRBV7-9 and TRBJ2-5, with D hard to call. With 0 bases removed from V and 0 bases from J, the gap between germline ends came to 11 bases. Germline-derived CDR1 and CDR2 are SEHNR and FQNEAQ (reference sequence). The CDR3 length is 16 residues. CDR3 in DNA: TGTGCCAGCAGCTTAGCGACTCTTCCGTACCAAGAGACCCAGTACTTC. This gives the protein CASSLATLPYQETQYF.

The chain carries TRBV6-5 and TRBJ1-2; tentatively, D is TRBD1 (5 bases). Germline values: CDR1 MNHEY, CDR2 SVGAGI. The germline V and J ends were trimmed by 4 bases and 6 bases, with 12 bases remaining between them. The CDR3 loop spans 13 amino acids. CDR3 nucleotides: TGTGCCAGCAGTTTGTTGGTGGGGGATGGCTACACCTTC. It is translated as CASSLLVGDGYTF.

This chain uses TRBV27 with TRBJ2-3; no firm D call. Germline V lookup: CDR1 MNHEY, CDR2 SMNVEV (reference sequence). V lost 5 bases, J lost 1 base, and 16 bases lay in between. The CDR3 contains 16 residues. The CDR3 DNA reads TGTGCCAGCAGTCTCACTGGGGTGCTGGGCACAGATACGCAGTATTTT. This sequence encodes CASSLTGVLGTDTQYF.

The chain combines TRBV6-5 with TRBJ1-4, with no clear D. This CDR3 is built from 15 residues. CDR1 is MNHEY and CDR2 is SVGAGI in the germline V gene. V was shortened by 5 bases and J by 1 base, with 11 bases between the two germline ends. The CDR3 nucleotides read TGTGCCAGCAGTCCCTACCGAATAACTAATGAAAAACTGTTTTTT. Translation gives CASSPYRITNEKLFF.

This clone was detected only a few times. The chain's CDR3 is CASSYSTEQFF. CDR3 coding DNA: TGTGCCAGCAGTTACTCGACTGAGCAGTTCTTC. The genes are TRBV6-6 and TRBJ2-1; D gene uncertain. The CDR3 has 11 residues. Germline V lookup: CDR1 MNHNY, CDR2 SVGAGI (reference sequence). The V end lost 0 bases, the J end lost 9 bases, and 3 bases lay between the germline ends.

The CDR3 coding sequence is TGTGCCAGCAGCTTAAGTCCCGGATCGGTCGAGACCCAGTACTTC. Translation: CASSLSPGSVETQYF. This chain uses TRBV11-2 with TRBJ2-5; D is undetermined. Trimming cost V 2 bases and J 5 bases, with 15 bases left between them. Germline values: CDR1 SGHAT, CDR2 FQNNGV. The length of the CDR3 is 15 residues.

The DNA for the CDR3 is TGTGCCAGCAAAGGCGGCCCCACGGCTAACACAGATACGCAGTATTTT. This encodes CASKGGPTANTDTQYF. The chain links TRBV27 to TRBJ2-3; unclear D gene. The germline V gene encodes CDR1 MNHEY and CDR2 SMNVEV (reference sequence). The CDR3 has 16 amino acids. The V gene lost 7 bases and the J gene lost 2 bases, with 19 bases spanning the gap.

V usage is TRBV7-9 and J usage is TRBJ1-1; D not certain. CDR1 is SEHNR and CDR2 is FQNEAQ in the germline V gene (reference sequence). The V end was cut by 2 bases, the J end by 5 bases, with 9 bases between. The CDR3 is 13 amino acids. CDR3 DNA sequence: TGTGCCAGCAGCTTATCGGGGATTACTGAAGCTTTCTTT. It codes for CASSLSGITEAFF.

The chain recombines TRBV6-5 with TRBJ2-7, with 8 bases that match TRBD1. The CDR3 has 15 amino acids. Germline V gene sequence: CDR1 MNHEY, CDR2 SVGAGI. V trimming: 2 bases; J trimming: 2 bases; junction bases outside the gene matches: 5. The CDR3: CASSYGQGATYEQYF. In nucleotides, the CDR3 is TGTGCCAGCAGTTACGGACAGGGCGCGACCTACGAGCAGTACTTC.